This T cell receptor (beta chain) was captured in a study of OX40 agonist ivuxolimab in advanced cancers. Study information: The group had a mean age of about 60 years, ranged from roughly 23 to 79, and was just under 85% male.

The CDR3 has 15 residues. Per germline, CDR1 SGDLS and CDR2 YYNGEE. The trim removed 4 bases at V and 7 bases at J, leaving 10 bases unmatched. Autoimmune disease history or systemic immunosuppression excluded patients. Assay used: immunoSEQ multiplex PCR; TCRdb lists only in-frame clones, some missing. The sample has tens of thousands of clones; 85% to 90% are singletons. V gene TRBV9 combines with J gene TRBJ2-2, with 7 bases aligning to TRBD1. The receptor was derived from an adult with an advanced solid tumor such as melanoma, head and neck, liver or kidney cancer. This specimen consisted of CD4+ or CD8+ T cells sorted from blood, obtained in a trial of the OX40 agonist ivuxolimab. This CDR3 is CASSILTGSVGELFF. CDR3 DNA: TGTGCCAGCAGCATACTGACAGGGTCTGTCGGGGAGCTGTTTTTT.